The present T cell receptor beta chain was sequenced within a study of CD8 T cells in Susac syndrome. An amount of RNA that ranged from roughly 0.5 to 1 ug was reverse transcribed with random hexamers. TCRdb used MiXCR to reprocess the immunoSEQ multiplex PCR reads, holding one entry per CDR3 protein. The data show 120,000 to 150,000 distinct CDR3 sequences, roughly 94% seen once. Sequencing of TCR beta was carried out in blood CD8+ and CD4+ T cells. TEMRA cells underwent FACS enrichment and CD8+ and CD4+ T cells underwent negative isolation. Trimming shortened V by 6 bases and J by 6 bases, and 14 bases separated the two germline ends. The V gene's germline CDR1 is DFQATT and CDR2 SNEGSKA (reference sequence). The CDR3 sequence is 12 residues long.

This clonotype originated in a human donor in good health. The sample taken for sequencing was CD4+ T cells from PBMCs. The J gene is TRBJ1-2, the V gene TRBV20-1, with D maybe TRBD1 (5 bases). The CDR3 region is CSAWIGADGYTF. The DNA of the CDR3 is TGCAGTGCGTGGATAGGGGCCGATGGCTACACCTTC.